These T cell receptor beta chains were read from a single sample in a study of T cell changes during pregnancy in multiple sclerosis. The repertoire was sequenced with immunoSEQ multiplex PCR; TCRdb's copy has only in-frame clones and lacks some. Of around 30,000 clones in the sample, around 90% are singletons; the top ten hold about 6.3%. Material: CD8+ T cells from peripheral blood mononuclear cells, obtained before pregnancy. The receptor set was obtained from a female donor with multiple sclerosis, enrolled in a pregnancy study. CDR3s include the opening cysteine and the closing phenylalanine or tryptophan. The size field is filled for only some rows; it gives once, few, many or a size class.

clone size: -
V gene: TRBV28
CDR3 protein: CASSSHIDRDSYEQYF

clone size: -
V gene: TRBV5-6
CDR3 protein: CASSMGQGSTDTQYF

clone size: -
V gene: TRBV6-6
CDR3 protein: CASSYWDTSPYEQYF

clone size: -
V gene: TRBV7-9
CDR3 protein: CASSLPGTGEGETQYF

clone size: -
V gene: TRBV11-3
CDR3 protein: CASSYFRDTHPDTQYF

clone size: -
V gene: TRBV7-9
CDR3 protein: CASSLLDGGTEAFF

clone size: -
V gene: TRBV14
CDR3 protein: CASRPDSSYEQYF

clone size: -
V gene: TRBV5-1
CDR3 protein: CASSFLGSVKFF

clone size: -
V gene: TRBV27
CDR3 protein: CASSPGLAGIHEQFF

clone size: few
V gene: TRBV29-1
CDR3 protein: CSVEVGQRYGYTF

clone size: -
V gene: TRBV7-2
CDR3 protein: CASTFRQAQFYSNQPQHF

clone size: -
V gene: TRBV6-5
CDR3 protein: CASRGPRPLQFF

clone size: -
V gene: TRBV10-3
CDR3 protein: CATQRDRDNEKLFF

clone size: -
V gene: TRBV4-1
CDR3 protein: CASSQDPREGRSTDTQYF

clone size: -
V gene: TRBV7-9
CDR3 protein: CASSSPASSGKQETQYF

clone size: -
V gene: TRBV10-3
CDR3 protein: CAISLGLAGEQFF

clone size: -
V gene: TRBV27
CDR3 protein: CASSLLAGGADTQYF

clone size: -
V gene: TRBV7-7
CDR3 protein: CASSLETGPNEKLFF

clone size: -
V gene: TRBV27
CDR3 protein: CASSLRQGDTGELFF

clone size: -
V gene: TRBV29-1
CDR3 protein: CSVESYRNEQFF

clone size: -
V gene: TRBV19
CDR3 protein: CASSPDREAYEQYF

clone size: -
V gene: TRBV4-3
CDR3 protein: CASSQAFGDSSEQYF

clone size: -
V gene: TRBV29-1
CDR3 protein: CSVPHQWRNEQFF

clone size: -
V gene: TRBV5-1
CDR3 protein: CASSLIGPGGVYTEAFF

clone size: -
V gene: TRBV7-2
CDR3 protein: CASSLSGGLYEQYF

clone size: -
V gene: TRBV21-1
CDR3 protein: CASSNGTPAEGRTGELFF

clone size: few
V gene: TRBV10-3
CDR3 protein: CAIMPQGDRNTQYF

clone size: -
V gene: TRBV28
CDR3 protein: CASIGGNTEAFF

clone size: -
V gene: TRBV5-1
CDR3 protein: CASSPVTIDRGVSYEQYF

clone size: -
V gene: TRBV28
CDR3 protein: CASSLGGNYGYTF

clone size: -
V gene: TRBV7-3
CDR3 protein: CASSPLAGEWTGELFF

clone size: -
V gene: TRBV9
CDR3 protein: CASSLTGTGKDEKLFF

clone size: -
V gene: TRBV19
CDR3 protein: CASSFWTSGYNTGELFF

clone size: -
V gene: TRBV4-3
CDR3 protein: CASSQEMVGLRTDTQYF

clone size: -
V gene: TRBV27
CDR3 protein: CASSLRGTGVYEQYF

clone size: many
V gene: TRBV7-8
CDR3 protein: CASSTNRGLVDEQFF

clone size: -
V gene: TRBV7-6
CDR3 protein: CASSLTGADEAFF

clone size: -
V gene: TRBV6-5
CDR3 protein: CASSSGQGGGSLYF

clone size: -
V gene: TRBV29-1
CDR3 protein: CSVGQGQEQYF

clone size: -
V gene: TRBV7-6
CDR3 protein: CASSYDPGRERVDTQYF

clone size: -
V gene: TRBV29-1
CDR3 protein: CSVGGGLGASYNEQFF

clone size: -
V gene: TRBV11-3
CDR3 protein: CASSFYGGIGVETQYF

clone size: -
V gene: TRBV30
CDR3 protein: CAWGQGITGELFF

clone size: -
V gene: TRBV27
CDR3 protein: CASSPGNTEAFF

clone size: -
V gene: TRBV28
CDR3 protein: CASSLSLAGTANYEQYF

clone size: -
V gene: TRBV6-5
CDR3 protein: CASSPQGLDQPQHF

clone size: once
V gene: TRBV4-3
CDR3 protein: CASSQTSGFTDTQYF

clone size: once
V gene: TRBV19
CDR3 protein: CASSSLPPGLAGGPNYEQYF

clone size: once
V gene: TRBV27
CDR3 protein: CASNPGGPVDTQYF

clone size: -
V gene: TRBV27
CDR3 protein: CASSLSTSAGVNYGYTF

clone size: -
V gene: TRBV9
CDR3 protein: CASSAQGLAGPDNEQFF

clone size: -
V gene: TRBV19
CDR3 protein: CASKRNTEAFF

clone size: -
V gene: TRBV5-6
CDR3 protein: CASSLSSGQSNYGYTF

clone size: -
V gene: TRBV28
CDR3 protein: CASSLRDRARMNTEAFF